Listed below are T cell receptor beta chains from one sample, sequenced in a study of blood T cell repertoires in COVID-19. The assay was immunoSEQ multiplex PCR, and TCRdb's table has in-frame clones only and misses some. The sample includes about 140,000 clones, 85% to 90% of them seen just once. The source material was peripheral blood. The receptors originated from a woman in her sixties or seventies with acute or convalescent COVID-19. The CDR3 runs from the conserved cysteine through the conserved F or W. The D gene is left open where the match is weak. The size field is filled for only some rows; it gives once, few, many or a size class.

clone size	D gene	CDR3 length	V gene	J gene	CDR3 DNA	CDR3 protein
once	NA	14	TRBV10-2	TRBJ1-3	TGCGCCAGCAGTGATCCTGGCTTCAGAAACACCATATATTTT	CASSDPGFRNTIYF
NA	TRBD2	14	TRBV2	TRBJ2-1	TGTGCCAGCACGGGACTAGCGGACGACAATGAGCAGTTCTTC	CASTGLADDNEQFF
few	NA	15	TRBV19	TRBJ1-1	TGTGCCAGTAGTAGGTTTGGGCAGTTGAACACTGAAGCTTTCTTT	CASSRFGQLNTEAFF
NA	TRBD2	18	TRBV27	TRBJ2-5	TGTGCCAGCAGTTTATCCAAGGGGAGCGGGGGAGGATTGGAGACCCAGTACTTC	CASSLSKGSGGGLETQYF
few	TRBD1	16	TRBV4-2	TRBJ2-7	TGTGCCAGCAGCCAAGGCCCGGGACAGACATCCTACGAGCAGTACTTC	CASSQGPGQTSYEQYF
NA	TRBD1	15	TRBV3-1/TRBV3-2	TRBJ1-2	TGTGCCAGCAGCCAGTTGACAGGGCCGAACTATGGCTACACCTTC	CASSQLTGPNYGYTF
once	TRBD1	16	TRBV6-6	TRBJ1-1	TGTGCCAGCAGCCCAAATCCCCAACAGGGGGTCACTGAAGCTTTCTTT	CASSPNPQQGVTEAFF
NA	TRBD2	16	TRBV10-1	TRBJ2-2	TGCGCCAGCATTGGTCTTCGGGAGGGGAGGACCGGGGAGCTGTTTTTT	CASIGLREGRTGELFF
NA	NA	13	TRBV20-1	TRBJ2-2	TGCAGTGCTAGTAGGGGGAACACCGGGGAGCTGTTTTTT	CSASRGNTGELFF
few	TRBD1	17	TRBV28	TRBJ1-2	TGTGCCAGCAGTACTGCCGGTGGGACAGGTTATTCGTATGGCTACACCTTC	CASSTAGGTGYSYGYTF
NA	NA	15	TRBV5-1	TRBJ2-2	TGCGCCAGCAGCGCCGACAGGATTAACACCGGGGAGCTGTTTTTT	CASSADRINTGELFF
few	TRBD1	15	TRBV30	TRBJ1-2	TGTGCCTGGAGCAAGAGGACAGGGGGCAACTATGGCTACACCTTC	CAWSKRTGGNYGYTF
NA	NA	15	TRBV30	TRBJ1-3	TGTGCCTGGCTAGACAGCCTGTACTCTGGAAACACCATATATTTT	CAWLDSLYSGNTIYF
NA	NA	11	TRBV20-1	TRBJ1-2	TGCAGTGCCCCCCAGGACTATGGCTACACCTTC	CSAPQDYGYTF
NA	TRBD1	14	TRBV7-9	TRBJ1-5	TGTGCCAGCAGCTACCGGGACAGTAATCAGCCCCAGCATTTT	CASSYRDSNQPQHF
NA	NA	19	TRBV6-1	TRBJ2-7	TGTGCCAGCAGTGAAGCGCGGCGCTTCACTCAGGGACTGGCCTACGAGCAGTACTTC	CASSEARRFTQGLAYEQYF
NA	NA	16	TRBV6-6	TRBJ1-5	TGTGCCAGCAGACCCCTCAAATCTTCGGGCAATCAGCCCCAGCATTTT	CASRPLKSSGNQPQHF
few	NA	17	TRBV7-8	TRBJ1-6	TGTGCCAGCAGCTTAACCACGGGGATAAAGTTAAATTCACCCCTCCACTTT	CASSLTTGIKLNSPLHF
NA	NA	14	TRBV2	TRBJ1-5	TGTGCCAGCAGTATCATCAGGGTAGACCAGCCCCAGCATTTT	CASSIIRVDQPQHF
NA	NA	14	TRBV11-3	TRBJ1-1	TGTGCCAGCAGCCTTAGCGGACGGAACACTGAAGCTTTCTTT	CASSLSGRNTEAFF
NA	NA	13	TRBV7-2	TRBJ2-7	TGTGCCAGCAGCTTAGCGGAGGGATTAGAGCAGTACTTC	CASSLAEGLEQYF
NA	NA	15	TRBV7-9	TRBJ2-3	TGTGCCAGCAGCTTAGAGGCCCCTAGTGCGGATACGCAGTATTTT	CASSLEAPSADTQYF
NA	NA	12	TRBV11-2	TRBJ1-6	TGTGCCAGCAGCCCAGTGAATTCACCCCTCCACTTT	CASSPVNSPLHF